These 9 T cell receptor beta chains share one sample of origin, sequenced in a study of blood T cell repertoires in COVID-19. Repertoires were generated with immunoSEQ multiplex PCR, while TCRdb's copy carries only in-frame clones and drops some. Among about 200,000 clones listed, around 89% were seen once. The sequenced sample was peripheral blood. The receptor source for this set is a human donor in a cohort sampled during active COVID-19.

V is TRBV27 and J is TRBJ2-4; 10 bases align to TRBD1. The V segment lost 3 bases and the J segment 7 bases; nucleotides outside the gene matches: 6. Germline values: CDR1 MNHEY, CDR2 SMNVEV (reference sequence). The CDR3 covers 15 residues. CDR3 residues: CASSFQGQGDNIQYF. The CDR3 DNA follows: TGTGCCAGCAGTTTCCAAGGACAGGGGGATAACATTCAGTACTTC.

J is TRBJ2-1 and V is TRBV28; TRBD2 aligns across 9 bases. The CDR3 sequence is 16 residues long. Germline lookup yields CDR1 MDHEN and CDR2 SYDVKM. Trimming cost V 6 bases and J 8 bases; bases outside gene matches: 14. CDR3 bases: TGTGCCAGCAGCCTCATTTGGGCGGGAGGGCCCGATGAGCAGTTCTTC. Translated, it gives CASSLIWAGGPDEQFF.

The J gene is TRBJ2-4, the V gene TRBV19, with a tentative D call TRBD1 (6 bases). CDR3 size: 17 residues. Germline-derived CDR1 and CDR2 are LNHDA and SQIVND (reference sequence). The V end lost 4 bases, the J end lost 0 bases, and 16 bases lay between the germline ends. CDR3 residues: CASSTQTTGLAKNIQYF. For the CDR3, the DNA is TGTGCCAGTAGTACCCAAACGACAGGCCTAGCCAAAAACATTCAGTACTTC. The full variable domain, rest sourced from reference TRBV19 and TRBJ2-4, is DGGITQSPKYLFRKEGQNVTLSCEQNLNHDAMYWYRQDPGQGLRLIYYSQIVNDFQKGDIAEGYSVSREKKESFPLTVTSAQKNPTAFYLCASSTQTTGLAKNIQYFGAGTRLSVL.

This chain uses TRBV7-9 with TRBJ1-2; the D gene is possibly TRBD1 (6 bases). Trimming pared 5 bases from V and 2 bases from J, leaving 18 bases between. Germline CDR1 is SEHNR and CDR2 is FQNEAQ (reference sequence). The CDR3 has 16 amino acids. The CDR3 is CASSPPWTDNNYGYTF. The CDR3 bases are TGTGCCAGCAGCCCCCCCTGGACAGATAACAACTATGGCTACACCTTC. The full variable domain, its missing parts supplied by reference TRBV7-9 and TRBJ1-2, is DTGVSQNPRHKITKRGQNVTFRCDPISEHNRLYWYRQTLGQGPEFLTYFQNEAQLEKSRLLSDRFSAERPKGSFSTLEIQRTEQGDSAMYLCASSPPWTDNNYGYTFGSGTRLTVV.

The rearrangement uses TRBV5-1 and TRBJ2-7, with D possibly matching TRBD2 (6 bases). The CDR3 runs to 14 residues. Trimming left V 1 base short and J 4 bases short, with 12 bases between. CDR1 and CDR2 (germline): SGHRS, YFSETQ. The CDR3 sequence is CASSLSGLVYEQYF. The CDR3 nucleotides are TGCGCCAGCAGCTTGAGCGGGTTGGTATACGAGCAGTACTTC.

This chain joins TRBV19 and TRBJ1-6; D possibly corresponds to TRBD1 (6 bases). Germline assignment: CDR1 LNHDA and CDR2 SQIVND (reference sequence). Trimming took 5 bases from V and 7 from J, leaving 9 bases between them. This CDR3 is built from 13 residues. CDR3 residues: CASSDRLNSPLHF. CDR3 bases: TGTGCCAGTAGTGACAGGTTAAATTCACCCCTCCACTTT.

This clone was seen once. V gene TRBV4-1 combines with J gene TRBJ2-2; 9 bases agree with TRBD1. The V gene end was trimmed by 2 bases and the J gene end by 2 bases; junction bases not matched to a gene: 3. Germline CDR1 is MGHRA and CDR2 is YSYEKL. This CDR3 has 16 amino acids. The CDR3 is CASSQMGQGNTGELFF. In DNA form, the CDR3 reads TGCGCCAGCAGCCAAATGGGACAGGGTAACACCGGGGAGCTGTTTTTT.

In this sample, this clone turned up once. The genes are TRBV6-5 and TRBJ1-2; 7 bases are shared with TRBD1. The CDR3 sequence is 12 residues long. Per germline, CDR1 MNHEY and CDR2 SVGAGI. J was trimmed by 8 bases and V by 7 bases; bases with no gene match: 7. As DNA, the CDR3 is TGTGCCAGCACCAGACAGGGACACGGCTACACCTTC. Its translation: CASTRQGHGYTF.

This clone was seen a single time. V and J are TRBV18 and TRBJ2-1, with 10 bases lining up with TRBD1. V lost 3 bases to trimming and J lost 8 bases; unmatched junction nucleotides: 4. This CDR3 contains 14 residues. From germline, CDR1 is KGHSH and CDR2 LQKENI. CDR3 coding DNA: TGTGCCAGCTCACCGACAGGGGGCGAGGATGAGCAGTTCTTC. It is translated as CASSPTGGEDEQFF.